These 17 T cell receptor beta chains share one sample of origin, sequenced in a study of cytomegalovirus exposure and HLA in healthy donors. Use of 60 Vbeta and 13 Jbeta primers characterized the PCR. TCRdb's copy holds only in-frame clones and misses some; the assay was immunoSEQ multiplex PCR. The table lists fewer than 100,000 clones, 79% of them singletons. Sequenced: PBMCs. The receptor set was obtained from a middle-aged woman in good health and CMV-seronegative.

This rearrangement joins TRBV19 to TRBJ2-7; perhaps TRBD1 as D (5 bases). CDR1 and CDR2 from the germline V gene are LNHDA and SQIVND (reference sequence). This CDR3 is 14 amino acids long. V was shortened by 3 bases and J by 5 bases, with 14 bases between the two germline ends. The CDR3 nucleotides read TGTGCCAGTAGTATCGGGCAGGGCGTCCACGAGCAGTACTTC. Its translation: CASSIGQGVHEQYF.

V gene TRBV30 combines with J gene TRBJ1-6, with D unclear. The V end was cut by 8 bases, the J end by 6 bases, with 11 bases between. The CDR3 loop spans 12 amino acids. Germline V gene sequence: CDR1 GTSNPN, CDR2 SVGIG (reference sequence). CDR3 coding DNA: TGTGCCCGTGGTGAAGCTAATTCACCCCTCCACTTT. Encoded protein: CARGEANSPLHF.

The V gene is TRBV18, the J gene TRBJ2-1; TRBD1 might be the D (6 bases). This CDR3 comprises 15 residues. The V gene lost 4 bases and the J gene lost 4 bases, with 14 bases spanning the gap. Germline V gives CDR1 KGHSH, CDR2 LQKENI. This chain's CDR3 is CASSLDRTGYNEQFF. Written as DNA, the CDR3 is TGTGCCAGCTCACTGGACAGAACGGGGTACAATGAGCAGTTCTTC.

The chain links TRBV19 to TRBJ1-2, with 9 bases lining up with TRBD1. J lost 0 bases, V lost 5 bases, and 4 bases had no gene match. The CDR3 consists of 15 residues. From germline, CDR1 is LNHDA and CDR2 SQIVND (reference sequence). This chain's CDR3 is CASSARTGANYGYTF. The CDR3 DNA reads TGTGCCAGTAGTGCCCGGACAGGGGCTAACTATGGCTACACCTTC.

CDR3 in DNA: TGTGCCAGCAGCCCCGGGGGGGGACAGGGGTTCCATGGCTACACCTTC. Its protein product is CASSPGGGQGFHGYTF. V gene TRBV9 combines with J gene TRBJ1-2, with 10 bases aligning to TRBD1. This CDR3 comprises 16 residues. Trimming at V came to 4 bases and at J to 6 bases, leaving 12 bases not matched to a gene. Per the germline V gene, CDR1 is SGDLS and CDR2 is YYNGEE.

J is TRBJ1-6 and V is TRBV7-8, with 9 nucleotides matching TRBD1. The CDR3 sequence is 17 residues long. CDR1 SGHVS and CDR2 FQNEAQ come from the germline V gene. The V and J ends lost 1 base and 5 bases, in that order; junction bases with no gene match: 6. The CDR3, as DNA: TGTGCCAGCAGCTTAGATATACAGGGGGCTAATAATTCACCCCTCCACTTT. Its protein product is CASSLDIQGANNSPLHF.

The chain joins TRBV27 to TRBJ1-2; TRBD1 is a possible D gene (5 bases). The germline V and J ends were trimmed by 8 bases and 7 bases, with 14 bases remaining between them. Germline CDR1 MNHEY, CDR2 SMNVEV (reference sequence). CDR3 size: 12 residues. CDR3 sequence (DNA): TGTGCCAGCGGAGGGCTCAGGGTTGGCTACACCTTC. Translating it yields CASGGLRVGYTF.

The rearrangement uses TRBV1 and TRBJ1-1. TRBV1 is marked as a pseudogene. This CDR3 is built from 14 residues. The CDR3 reads CTSSHHRENTEAFF. In DNA, the CDR3 is TGCACCAGCAGCCACCACCGGGAGAACACTGAAGCTTTCTTT.

The count of this clone is one. The V and J genes are TRBV10-3 and TRBJ1-2, with 9 bases lining up with TRBD1. CDR3 length: 13 residues. Losses at the gene ends were 7 bases for V and 8 bases for J; bases not matched to a gene: 8. In germline, CDR1 is ENHRY, CDR2 SYGVKD. CDR3 DNA sequence: TGTGCCATCACTACGGACAGGGGTTTAGGCTACACCTTC. It translates to CAITTDRGLGYTF.

This chain links TRBV7-3 with TRBJ1-1; possibly TRBD1 for D (6 bases). This CDR3 has 14 amino acids. Trimming took off 5 bases at V and 0 bases at J, with 10 bases between the two ends. Germline assignment: CDR1 SGHTA and CDR2 FQGTGA. CDR3 sequence (DNA): TGTGCCAGCAGCGCTGGACAGTTGAACACTGAAGCTTTCTTT. Translating gives CASSAGQLNTEAFF. The full variable domain, its missing parts supplied by reference TRBV7-3 and TRBJ1-1, is GAGVSQTPSNKVTEKGKYVELRCDPISGHTALYWYRQSLGQGPEFLIYFQGTGAADDSGLPNDRFFAVRPEGSVSTLKIQRTERGDSAVYLCASSAGQLNTEAFFGQGTRLTVV.

The chain uses TRBV4-3 and TRBJ1-1; unclear D gene. The V end lost 1 base, the J end lost 5 bases, and 8 bases lay between the germline ends. Germline V gene lookup returns CDR1 LGHNA and CDR2 YSLEER. The CDR3 has 13 residues. Written as DNA, the CDR3 is TGCGCCAGCAGCCAAGTAGAACAGACTGAAGCTTTCTTT. This gives the protein CASSQVEQTEAFF.

This clone was seen a few times. The chain uses TRBV5-6 and TRBJ1-5, with 7 nucleotides matching TRBD1. Germline V lookup: CDR1 SGHDT, CDR2 YYEEEE. CDR3 length: 17 residues. Trimming took 0 bases from V and 0 from J; bases not matched to a gene: 6. The CDR3 loop reads CASSLALGTDSNQPQHF. CDR3 nucleotide sequence: TGTGCCAGCAGCTTGGCTTTAGGGACAGATAGCAATCAGCCCCAGCATTTT. Full variable domain (missing parts from reference TRBV5-6 and TRBJ1-5): DAGVTQSPTHLIKTRGQQVTLRCSPKSGHDTVSWYQQALGQGPQFIFQYYEEEERQRGNFPDRFSGHQFPNYSSELNVNALLLGDSALYLCASSLALGTDSNQPQHFGDGTRLSIL.

The chain joins TRBV5-4 to TRBJ2-3; no reliable D call. V lost 4 bases, J lost 1 base, and 10 bases lay in between. CDR3 length: 14 amino acids. Germline V gene sequence: CDR1 SGHNT, CDR2 YYREEE (reference sequence). The CDR3 is CASSQESRTDTQYF. CDR3 nucleotide sequence: TGTGCCAGCAGCCAGGAATCTCGCACAGATACGCAGTATTTT.

This chain uses TRBV29-1 with TRBJ2-7; 12 positions agree with TRBD2. This CDR3 is 13 amino acids long. The ends lost 7 bases at V and 6 bases at J; junction bases unmatched: 7. Germline CDR1 and CDR2: SQVTM and ANQGSEA. CDR3 nucleotide sequence: TGCAGCGCGGAGGCTAGCGGGGGGGGCGAGCAGTACTTC. Its translation: CSAEASGGGEQYF.

The J gene is TRBJ1-4, the V gene TRBV5-4; a weak D match, TRBD1 (5 bases). The CDR3 is made up of 15 amino acids. Between the trimmed V and J ends, which lost 1 base and 3 bases, there was a span of 10 bases. Germline loops: CDR1 SGHNT, CDR2 YYREEE (reference sequence). The CDR3 bases are TGTGCCAGCAGCTTGAAGGGGCTGTCTAATGAAAAACTGTTTTTT. Protein sequence: CASSLKGLSNEKLFF.

The chain recombines TRBV29-1 with TRBJ2-5; tentatively, D is TRBD2 (5 bases). Looked up from germline, CDR1 is SQVTM and CDR2 is ANQGSEA. CDR3 length: 15 amino acids. V lost 3 bases and J 5 bases, leaving 19 bases between the germline ends. The CDR3 sequence is CSVDPPGGLGETQYF. The CDR3 nucleotides read TGCAGCGTTGACCCGCCTGGAGGCTTGGGCGAGACCCAGTACTTC.

The chain recombines TRBV19 with TRBJ2-3; D perhaps matches TRBD2 (5 bases). The CDR3 runs 16 residues. V was cut by 3 bases and J by 2 bases, with 15 bases left in between. The germline V gene has CDR1 LNHDA and CDR2 SQIVND (reference sequence). This CDR3 reads CASSIARTLSTDTQYF. The DNA for the CDR3 is TGTGCCAGTAGTATCGCCAGGACTCTATCCACAGATACGCAGTATTTT.